This T cell receptor (beta chain) was identified in a study of cytomegalovirus exposure and HLA in healthy donors. General study points: The finding came from a later analysis; first-cohort TCR clusters tended to co-occur in the roughly 120 validation repertoires. The classifier was said to identify cytomegalovirus status with high specificity and sensitivity.

Regarding this clone: The antigen remains undetermined.

The V gene lost 4 bases and the J gene lost 5 bases, with 11 bases spanning the gap. The length of the CDR3 is 13 residues. Germline V CDR1 and CDR2: LNHDA, SQIVND (reference sequence). The data were produced by immunoSEQ multiplex PCR, yet TCRdb's version contains in-frame clones alone and is incomplete. The sample has 250,000 to 350,000 clones; over 75% are singletons. Sequenced input: PBMCs. This receptor was obtained from a woman between 18 and 30 years old in good health and CMV-seronegative. This chain connects TRBV19 to TRBJ2-5; D remains ambiguous. The CDR3 loop reads CASSRWRWETQYF. In nucleotides, the CDR3 is TGTGCCAGTAGTAGGTGGCGGTGGGAGACCCAGTACTTC.